The entry below gives a single TCR beta chain sequence along with its context. As yet, its antigen is unknown. The sample has other DNA sequences that encode this CDR3 too. The protocol was immunoSEQ multiplex PCR, while the TCRdb copy is restricted to in-frame clones and leaves out a portion. This table holds roughly 60,000 clones, about 74% found once. CDR3 length equals 12 residues. The V end was cut by 4 bases, the J end by 0 bases, with 5 bases between. Germline CDR1 and CDR2: SGDLS and YYNGEE. The time point: week 35, safety follow-up. Mutant IDH1 20-mer peptide, at 300 ug, made up each vaccine dose, with topical imiquimod. The data stem from a study of a mutant IDH1 vaccine in newly diagnosed glioma. Study overall: Radiotherapy alone preceded vaccination by 4-6 weeks; alternatively, vaccination started with temozolomide cycles. The earlier regimen, radiotherapy, temozolomide, or both, was most often both. General study points: Changes to the top peripheral T cell clonotypes appeared unrelated to pseudoprogression.

This material consisted of PBMCs, taken from a glioma patient whose treatment included an IDH1 peptide vaccine. The source of this sequence is a man in his fifties or sixties with glioma. V usage is TRBV9 and J usage is TRBJ2-7, with a weak D call TRBD2 (5 bases). The CDR3, as DNA: TGTGCCAGCAGCCGGGACTCCTACGAGCAGTACTTC. It codes for CASSRDSYEQYF.